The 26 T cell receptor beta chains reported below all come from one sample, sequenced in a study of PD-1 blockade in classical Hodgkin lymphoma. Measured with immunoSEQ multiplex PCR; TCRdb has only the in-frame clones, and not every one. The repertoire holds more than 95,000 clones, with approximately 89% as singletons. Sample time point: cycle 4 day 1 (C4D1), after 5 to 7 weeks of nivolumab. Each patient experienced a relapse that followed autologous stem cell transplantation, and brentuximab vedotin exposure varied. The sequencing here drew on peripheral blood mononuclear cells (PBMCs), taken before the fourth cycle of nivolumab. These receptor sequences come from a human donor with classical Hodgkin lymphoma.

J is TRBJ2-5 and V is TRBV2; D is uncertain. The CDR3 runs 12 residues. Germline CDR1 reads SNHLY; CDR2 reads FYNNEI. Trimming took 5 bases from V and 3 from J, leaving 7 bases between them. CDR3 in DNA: TGTGCCAGCAGTAAAGGAGAAGAGACCCAGTACTTC. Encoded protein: CASSKGEETQYF.

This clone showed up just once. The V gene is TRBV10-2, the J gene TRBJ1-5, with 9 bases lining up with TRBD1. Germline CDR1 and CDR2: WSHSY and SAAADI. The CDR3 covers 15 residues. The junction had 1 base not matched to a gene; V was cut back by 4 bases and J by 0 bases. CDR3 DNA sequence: TGCGCCAGCAGTGGGGACAGGGCTAGCAATCAGCCCCAGCATTTT. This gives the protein CASSGDRASNQPQHF.

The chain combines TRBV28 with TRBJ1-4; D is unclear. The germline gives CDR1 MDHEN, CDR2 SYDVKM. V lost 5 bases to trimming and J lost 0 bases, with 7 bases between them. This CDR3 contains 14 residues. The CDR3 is CASSQSPTNEKLFF. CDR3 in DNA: TGTGCCAGCAGTCAGAGCCCAACTAATGAAAAACTGTTTTTT.

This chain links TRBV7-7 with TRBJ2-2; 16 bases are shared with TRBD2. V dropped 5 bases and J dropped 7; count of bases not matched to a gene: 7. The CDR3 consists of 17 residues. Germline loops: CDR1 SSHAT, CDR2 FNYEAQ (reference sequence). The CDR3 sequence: CASSPGLAGGVHGELFF. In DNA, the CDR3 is TGTGCCAGCAGCCCGGGACTAGCGGGAGGGGTTCACGGGGAGCTGTTTTTT.

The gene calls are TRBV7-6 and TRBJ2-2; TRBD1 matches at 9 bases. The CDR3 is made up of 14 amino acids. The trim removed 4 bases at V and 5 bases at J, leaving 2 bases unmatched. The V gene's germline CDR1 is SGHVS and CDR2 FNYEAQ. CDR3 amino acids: CASSSGQGTGELFF. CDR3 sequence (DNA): TGTGCCAGCAGCTCGGGACAGGGTACCGGGGAGCTGTTTTTT.

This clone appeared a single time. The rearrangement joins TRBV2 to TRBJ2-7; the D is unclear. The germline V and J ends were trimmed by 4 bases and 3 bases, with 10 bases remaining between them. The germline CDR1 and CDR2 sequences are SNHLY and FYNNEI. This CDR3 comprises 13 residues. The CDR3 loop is CASSGRKDYEQYF. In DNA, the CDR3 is TGTGCCAGCAGTGGAAGGAAGGACTACGAGCAGTACTTC.

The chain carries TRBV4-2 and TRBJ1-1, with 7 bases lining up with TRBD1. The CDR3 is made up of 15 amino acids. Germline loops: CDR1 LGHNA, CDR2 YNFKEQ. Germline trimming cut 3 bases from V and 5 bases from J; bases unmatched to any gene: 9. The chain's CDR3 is CASSQPVGGSTEAFF. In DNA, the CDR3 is TGTGCCAGCAGCCAGCCCGTAGGGGGCTCTACTGAAGCTTTCTTT.

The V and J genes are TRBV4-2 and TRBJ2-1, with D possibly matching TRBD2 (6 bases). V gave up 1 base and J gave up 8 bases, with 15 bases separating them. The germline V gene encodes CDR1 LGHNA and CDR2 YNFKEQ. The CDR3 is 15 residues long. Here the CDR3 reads CASSQGAEGRYEQFF. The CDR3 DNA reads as TGTGCCAGCAGCCAAGGTGCGGAGGGCCGGTATGAGCAGTTCTTC.

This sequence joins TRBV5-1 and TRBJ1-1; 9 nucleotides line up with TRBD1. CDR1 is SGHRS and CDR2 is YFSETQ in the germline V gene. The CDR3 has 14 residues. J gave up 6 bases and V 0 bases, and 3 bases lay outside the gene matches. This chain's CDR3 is CASSLETGGSEAFF. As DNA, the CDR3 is TGCGCCAGCAGCTTGGAGACAGGGGGGTCTGAAGCTTTCTTT.

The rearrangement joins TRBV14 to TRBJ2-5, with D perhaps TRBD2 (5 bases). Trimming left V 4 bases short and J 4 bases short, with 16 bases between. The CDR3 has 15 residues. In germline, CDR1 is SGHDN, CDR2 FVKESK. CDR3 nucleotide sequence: TGTGCCAGCAGCCGGACTCATGGACGGAGAGAGACCCAGTACTTC. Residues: CASSRTHGRRETQYF.

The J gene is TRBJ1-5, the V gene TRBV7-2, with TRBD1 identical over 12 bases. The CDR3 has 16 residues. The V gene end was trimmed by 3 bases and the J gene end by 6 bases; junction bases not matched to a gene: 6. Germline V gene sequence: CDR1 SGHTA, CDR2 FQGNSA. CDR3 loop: CASSLLGTGGSQPQHF. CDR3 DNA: TGTGCCAGCAGCTTGCTTGGGACAGGGGGCAGTCAGCCCCAGCATTTT.

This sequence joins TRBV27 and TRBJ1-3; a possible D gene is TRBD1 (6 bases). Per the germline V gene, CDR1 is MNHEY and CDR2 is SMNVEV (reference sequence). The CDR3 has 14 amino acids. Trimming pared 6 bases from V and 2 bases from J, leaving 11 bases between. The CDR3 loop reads CASSPAGAGNTIYF. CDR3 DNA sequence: TGTGCCAGCAGCCCCGCAGGGGCTGGAAACACCATATATTTT.

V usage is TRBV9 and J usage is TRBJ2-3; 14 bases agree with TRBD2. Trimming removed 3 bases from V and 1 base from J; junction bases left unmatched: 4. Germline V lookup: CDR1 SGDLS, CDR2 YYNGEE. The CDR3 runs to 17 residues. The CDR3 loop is CASSATSGRAGTDTQYF. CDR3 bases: TGTGCCAGCAGCGCGACTAGCGGGAGGGCCGGCACAGATACGCAGTATTTT.

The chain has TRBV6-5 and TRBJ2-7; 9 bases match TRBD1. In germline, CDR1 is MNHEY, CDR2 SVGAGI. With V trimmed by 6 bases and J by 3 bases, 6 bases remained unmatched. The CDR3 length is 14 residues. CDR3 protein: CASRPTGGYYEQYF. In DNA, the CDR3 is TGTGCCAGCAGGCCGACAGGGGGGTACTACGAGCAGTACTTC.

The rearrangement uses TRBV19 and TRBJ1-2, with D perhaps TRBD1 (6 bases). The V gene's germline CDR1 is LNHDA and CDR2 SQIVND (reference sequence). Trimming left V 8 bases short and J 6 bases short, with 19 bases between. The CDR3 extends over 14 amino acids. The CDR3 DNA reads TGTGCCAGTCGAGACCCCGGGAGGGACAATGGCTACACCTTC. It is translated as CASRDPGRDNGYTF.

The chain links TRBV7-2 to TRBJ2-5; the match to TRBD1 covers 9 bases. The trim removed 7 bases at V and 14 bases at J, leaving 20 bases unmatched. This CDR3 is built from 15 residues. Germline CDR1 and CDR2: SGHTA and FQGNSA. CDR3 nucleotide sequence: TGTGCCAGCACCGTGCAGGGACAGGGCACGGTGAAGGATTACTTC. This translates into CASTVQGQGTVKDYF.

The CDR3 protein is CASSLDDLGEVNTEAFF. The CDR3 region has the DNA TGTGCCAGCAGCTTAGATGATTTAGGGGAAGTGAACACTGAAGCTTTCTTT. The chain couples TRBV7-9 to TRBJ1-1, with D possibly being TRBD1 (5 bases). This CDR3 is built from 17 residues. Trimming took 1 base from V and 0 from J, leaving 15 bases between them. The germline gives CDR1 SEHNR, CDR2 FQNEAQ (reference sequence). Together with reference TRBV7-9 and TRBJ1-1, the CDR3 gives the full variable domain: DTGVSQNPRHKITKRGQNVTFRCDPISEHNRLYWYRQTLGQGPEFLTYFQNEAQLEKSRLLSDRFSAERPKGSFSTLEIQRTEQGDSAMYLCASSLDDLGEVNTEAFFGQGTRLTVV.

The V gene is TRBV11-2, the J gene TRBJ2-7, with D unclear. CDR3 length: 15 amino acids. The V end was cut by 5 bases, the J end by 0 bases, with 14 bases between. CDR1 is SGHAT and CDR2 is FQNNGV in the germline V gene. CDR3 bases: TGTGCCAGCAGCCTTACCAGTGGCAGCTCCTACGAGCAGTACTTC. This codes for CASSLTSGSSYEQYF.

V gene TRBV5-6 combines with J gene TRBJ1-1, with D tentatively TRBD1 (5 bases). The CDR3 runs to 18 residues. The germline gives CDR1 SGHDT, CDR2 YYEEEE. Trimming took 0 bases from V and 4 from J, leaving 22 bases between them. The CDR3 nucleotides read TGTGCCAGCAGCTTGGTGCTATCCAGGGACTTTTTGTTCACTGAAGCTTTCTTT. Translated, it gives CASSLVLSRDFLFTEAFF.

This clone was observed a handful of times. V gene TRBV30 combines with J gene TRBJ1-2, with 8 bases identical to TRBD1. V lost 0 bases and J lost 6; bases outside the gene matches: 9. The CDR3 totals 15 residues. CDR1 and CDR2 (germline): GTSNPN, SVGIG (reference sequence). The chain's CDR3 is CAWSVGPQGADGYTF. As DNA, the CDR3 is TGTGCCTGGAGTGTGGGTCCCCAGGGGGCGGATGGCTACACCTTC.

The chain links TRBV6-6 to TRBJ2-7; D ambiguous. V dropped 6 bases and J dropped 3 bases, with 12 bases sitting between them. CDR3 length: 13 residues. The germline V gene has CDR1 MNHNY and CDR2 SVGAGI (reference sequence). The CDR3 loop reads CASRNQQNYEQYF. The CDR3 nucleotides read TGTGCCAGCAGAAATCAGCAAAACTACGAGCAGTACTTC.

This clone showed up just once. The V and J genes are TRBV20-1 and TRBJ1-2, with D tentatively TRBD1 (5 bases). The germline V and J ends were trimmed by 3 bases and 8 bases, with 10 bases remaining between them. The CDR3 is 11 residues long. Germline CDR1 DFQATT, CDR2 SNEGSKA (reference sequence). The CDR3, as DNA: TGCAGTGCTAGTGAATCAGGGGGCTACACCTTC. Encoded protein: CSASESGGYTF.

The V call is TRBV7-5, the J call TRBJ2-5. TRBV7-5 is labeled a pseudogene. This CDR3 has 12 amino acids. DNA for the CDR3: TGTGTCAGAAGCTTAACCCCCCCGACCCAGTACTTC. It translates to CVRSLTPPTQYF.

The CDR3 here is CASSRGTSGRAGNEQFF. CDR3 nucleotide sequence: TGTGCCAGCAGCCGTGGGACTAGCGGGAGAGCGGGTAATGAGCAGTTCTTC. The genes are TRBV27 and TRBJ2-1; 14 bases agree with TRBD2. The germline V gene encodes CDR1 MNHEY and CDR2 SMNVEV (reference sequence). The CDR3 has 17 residues. V dropped 6 bases and J dropped 7; count of bases not matched to a gene: 11.

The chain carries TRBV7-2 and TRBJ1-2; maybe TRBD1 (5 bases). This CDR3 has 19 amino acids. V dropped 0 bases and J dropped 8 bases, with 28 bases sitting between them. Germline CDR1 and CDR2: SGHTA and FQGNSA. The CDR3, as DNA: TGTGCCAGCAGCTTAGCGGGGCGGGCCCGCACCGTTTCAGTCGGGGGCTACACCTTC. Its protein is CASSLAGRARTVSVGGYTF. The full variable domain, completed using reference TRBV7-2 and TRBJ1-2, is GAGVSQSPSNKVTEKGKDVELRCDPISGHTALYWYRQSLGQGLEFLIYFQGNSAPDKSGLPSDRFSAERTGGSVSTLTIQRTQQEDSAVYLCASSLAGRARTVSVGGYTFGSGTRLTVV.

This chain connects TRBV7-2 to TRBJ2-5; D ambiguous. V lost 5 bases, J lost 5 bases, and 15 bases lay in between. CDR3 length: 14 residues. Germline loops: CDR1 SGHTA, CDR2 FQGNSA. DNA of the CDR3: TGTGCCAGCAGCCCATCCGGGCCGGCGGAGACCCAGTACTTC. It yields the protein CASSPSGPAETQYF.